These T cell receptor beta chains were read from a single sample in a study of glioma-infiltrating T cells. From the multiplex PCR reads, TCRdb called clonotypes with MiXCR, one entry per CDR3 protein. The sample consists of about 89,000 distinct CDR3 sequences, approximately 22% of them appearing once. The sequenced material came from glioma tissue, nonneoplastic brain tissue, or PBMCs (not recorded which). The source is a human donor with low-grade glioma or glioblastoma, undergoing nonglioma brain surgery, or in good health (not recorded which). The CDR3 runs from the conserved cysteine through the conserved F or W. A D gene is named only where the DNA matches it firmly. Expanded clones are given a class, and other clones once, few, many or no size at all.

>-|TRBJ2-3|many|TRBV20-1
TGCAGTGCACTTGGGACCCTCAATACGCAGTATTTT
CSALGTLNTQYF
>-|TRBJ2-7|few|TRBV14
TGTGCCAGCAGCCAAGGACGGCCGAACATCTACGAGCAGTACTTC
CASSQGRPNIYEQYF
>-|TRBJ1-5|-|TRBV9
TGTGCCAGCAGCGTAGACCCTACTGGAGATGCCCAGCATTTT
CASSVDPTGDAQHF
>-|TRBJ2-2|many|TRBV7-2
TGTGCCAGCAGCTTAGCGGTCAGGGCCGGGGAGCTGTTTTTT
CASSLAVRAGELFF
>-|TRBJ1-3|many|TRBV5-1
TGCGCCAGCACTCGTAGAAACACCATATATTTT
CASTRRNTIYF
>-|TRBJ2-5|-|TRBV7-2
TGTGCCAGCAGCCAAGGTGTCCCAGAGGCCCAGTACTTC
CASSQGVPEAQYF
>TRBD1|TRBJ2-7|-|TRBV5-1
TGCGCCAGCAGCGTCACAGGGGGCTCCTACGAGCAGTACTTC
CASSVTGGSYEQYF
>TRBD1|TRBJ1-6|few|TRBV29-1
TGCAGCATTAGGACAGGGCCGGAGTCACCCCTCCACTTT
CSIRTGPESPLHF
>-|TRBJ1-4|-|TRBV12-3/TRBV12-4
TGTGCCAGCAGATTGACAGGAAATAATGAAAAACTGTTTTTT
CASRLTGNNEKLFF
>-|TRBJ2-5|-|TRBV5-4
TGTGCCAGCAGCTTCCGTAGGAATGAAGAGACCCAGTACTTC
CASSFRRNEETQYF
>-|TRBJ2-1|many|TRBV20-1
TGCAGTGCACTGATGGGCCACTCCTACAATGAGCAGTTCTTC
CSALMGHSYNEQFF
>-|TRBJ1-2|many|TRBV20-1
TGCAGTGCTAGACGTCCAGACACTACCTATGGCTACACCTTC
CSARRPDTTYGYTF
>TRBD1|TRBJ1-3|many|TRBV2
TGTGCCAGCAGTAGACAGGGGACAAACACCATATATTTT
CASSRQGTNTIYF
>TRBD1|TRBJ2-3|many|TRBV2
TGTGCCAGCAGTAAAGACAGGGCCGTGGGTGATACGCAGTATTTT
CASSKDRAVGDTQYF
>-|TRBJ2-1|-|TRBV6-4
TGTGCCAGCAGTGACCCCCCGTACAATGAGCAGTTCTTC
CASSDPPYNEQFF
>-|TRBJ1-3|many|TRBV6-1
TGTGCCAGCAGTACCCAGAGCTCTGGAAACACCATATATTTT
CASSTQSSGNTIYF
>-|TRBJ2-1|-|TRBV12-3/TRBV12-4
TGTGCCAGCAGTTTATTTCAAGGGGGTCTCGATGAGCAGTTCTTC
CASSLFQGGLDEQFF
>-|TRBJ1-1|many|TRBV6-1
TGTGCCAGCAAGGGCCGAGAGAACACTGAAGCTTTCTTT
CASKGRENTEAFF
>-|TRBJ2-1|few|TRBV12-5
TGTGCTAGTGGTTTCGACTACAATGAGCAGTTCTTC
CASGFDYNEQFF
>-|TRBJ2-7|few|TRBV29-1
TGCAGCGTTCTCACGACCGAGCAGTACTTC
CSVLTTEQYF
>-|TRBJ2-3|many|TRBV27
TGTGCCAGCAGTAGGCCCGGACGGTATAGCACAGATACGCAGTATTTT
CASSRPGRYSTDTQYF
>-|TRBJ1-6|many|TRBV6-1
TGTGCCAGCAGTCCCTCAGGCGGTCGGGCCGTTTCACCCCTCCACTTT
CASSPSGGRAVSPLHF
>-|TRBJ2-7|few|TRBV14
TGTGCCAGCAGCCAAGATCGGAGTGGGAATCGGGCCTACGAGCAGTACTTC
CASSQDRSGNRAYEQYF
>TRBD1|TRBJ1-1|few|TRBV19
TGTGCCAGTAGTACCAGACCCGGGACAGACATGAACACTGAAGCTTTCTTT
CASSTRPGTDMNTEAFF